The rows below give T cell receptor beta chains drawn from one sample of a study of shared clonotypes between healthy human individuals. Assay used: immunoSEQ multiplex PCR; TCRdb lists only in-frame clones, some missing. The sample yields about 460,000 clones, 77% seen once. The material sequenced was PBMCs. Receptors were obtained from a woman between 40 and 50 years old in good health. Some clones in this sample may be carry-over from other donors' samples. Both conserved end residues are trimmed from each CDR3. Fields, in order: D gene, J gene, clone size, V gene, CDR3 protein. A D gene is named only where the DNA matches it firmly. Clone size is stated in some rows and not others, as once, few, many or a class when expanded.

NA TRBJ1-4 NA TRBV28 ASRPGGPTNEKLF
NA TRBJ1-4 NA TRBV19 ASSEVNFEKLF
NA TRBJ2-3 few TRBV18 ASSPGTDTQY
NA TRBJ2-7 few TRBV5-4 ASSLDNRDYEQY
TRBD1 TRBJ2-1 NA TRBV7-7 ASSLTGDEQF
NA TRBJ1-1 NA TRBV29-1 SADGAAGGTEAF
TRBD2 TRBJ2-7 NA TRBV5-1 ASSPGTSGSGYEQY
NA TRBJ1-5 NA TRBV7-2 ASSLGRVIAQPQH
TRBD1 TRBJ2-1 NA TRBV7-2 ASSLYPGQGDNEQF
NA TRBJ1-3 NA TRBV18 ASSPPEGRVSGNTIY
TRBD2 TRBJ2-1 NA TRBV6-5 ASSYQGLAGGNEQF
NA TRBJ1-5 NA TRBV28 ASSLNAQPQH
NA TRBJ1-3 NA TRBV28 ASSFTGNLGNTIY
NA TRBJ2-1 few TRBV30 AWMLGAGYNEQF
TRBD2 TRBJ2-3 NA TRBV11-1 ASSTSGRDTDTQY
TRBD1 TRBJ2-3 NA TRBV27 ASSRRTGSTDTQY
NA TRBJ1-2 NA TRBV28 ASSFGIGYGYT
TRBD2 TRBJ2-1 few TRBV6-5 ASSTGVSGIDEQF
NA TRBJ1-1 many TRBV6-1 ASSELSNTEAF
NA TRBJ2-7 NA TRBV9 ASSVTGANYEQY
NA TRBJ1-2 NA TRBV5-4 ASSLGTEFYGYT
NA TRBJ2-1 NA TRBV30 AWSSGLSSYNEQF
NA TRBJ2-7 NA TRBV6-6 ASSQGREQY
NA TRBJ2-6 NA TRBV7-3 ASSLTPGKSSGANVLT
NA TRBJ1-1 NA TRBV10-3 AISENPQNTEAF
NA TRBJ1-4 few TRBV4-3 ASSQDGGGKLF
NA TRBJ1-1 NA TRBV29-1 SVEDSGGTEAF
NA TRBJ2-6 NA TRBV30 AGTMGGANVLT
NA TRBJ2-3 NA TRBV28 ASSLGSSTDTQY
TRBD2 TRBJ2-1 few TRBV7-2 ASSLARTGGREQF
NA TRBJ1-1 NA TRBV19 ASSMRGGDKNTEAF
NA TRBJ2-1 NA TRBV27 ASSSVGGPQF
NA TRBJ2-4 NA TRBV5-5 ASSLVQGDKNIQY
NA TRBJ2-2 NA TRBV5-1 ASSRGPGELF
NA TRBJ2-2 many TRBV27 ASRDSNTGELF
TRBD1 TRBJ2-7 NA TRBV28 ASSFTPGQASFSEQY
NA TRBJ2-1 NA TRBV5-1 ASSLGQYNEQF
NA TRBJ2-5 NA TRBV11-2 ASSLGDRRTQY
NA TRBJ1-1 NA TRBV9 ASSARRTNTEAF
TRBD2 NA NA TRBV29-1 SVRTSSYEQY
NA TRBJ1-2 NA TRBV30 AWSDYNYGYT
TRBD1 TRBJ1-1 NA TRBV27 ASSLGGQRLYTEAF
TRBD1 TRBJ2-7 NA TRBV5-8 ASSVTDRDNYEQY
NA TRBJ2-7 once TRBV28 ASSLLLDYPREQY
NA TRBJ1-5 NA TRBV21-1 ASSTRGNNQPQH
NA TRBJ1-5 few TRBV6-6 ASSYTSNQPQH
TRBD1 NA NA TRBV14 ASSPWGTGSYEQY